This T cell receptor (beta chain) was captured by sequencing in a study of shared clonotypes between healthy human individuals. CDR1 and CDR2 (germline): SGHNT, YENEEA. V lost 4 bases and J lost 7; bases outside the gene matches: 7. This CDR3 contains 14 residues. Profiling relied on immunoSEQ multiplex PCR, and the TCRdb table lists in-frame clones only, not all of them. The table has about 1.1 million clones, 78% seen once. The receptor's source is a man aged 18 to 35 in good health. Some clones in this sample may be carry-over from other donors' samples. The rearrangement joins TRBV11-3 to TRBJ2-1; 7 bases agree with TRBD1. Sequencing was carried out using memory CD4+ T cells from PBMCs. The subset was: CD45RA-negative fraction. The CDR3 loop is CASSSTGTANEQFF. As DNA, the CDR3 is TGTGCCAGCAGCTCCACTGGGACAGCTAATGAGCAGTTCTTC. The full variable domain, rest sourced from reference TRBV11-3 and TRBJ2-1, is EAGVVQSPRYKIIEKKQPVAFWCNPISGHNTLYWYLQNLGQGPELLIRYENEEAVDDSQLPKDRFSAERLKGVDSTLKIQPAELGDSAVYLCASSSTGTANEQFFGPGTRLTVL.